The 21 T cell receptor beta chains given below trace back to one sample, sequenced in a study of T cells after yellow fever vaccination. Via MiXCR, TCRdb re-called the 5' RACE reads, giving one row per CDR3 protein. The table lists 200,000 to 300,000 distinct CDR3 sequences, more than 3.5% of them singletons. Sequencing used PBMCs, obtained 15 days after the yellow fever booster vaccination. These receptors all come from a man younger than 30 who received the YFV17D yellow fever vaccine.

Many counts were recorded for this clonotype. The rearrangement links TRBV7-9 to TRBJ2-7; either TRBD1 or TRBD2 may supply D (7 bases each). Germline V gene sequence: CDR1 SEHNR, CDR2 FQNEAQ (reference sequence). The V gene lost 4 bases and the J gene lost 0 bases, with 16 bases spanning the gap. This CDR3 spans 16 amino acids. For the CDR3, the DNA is TGTGCCAGCAGCTCAGACAGGGAGGGTAGCTCCTACGAGCAGTACGTC. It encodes CASSSDREGSSYEQYV.

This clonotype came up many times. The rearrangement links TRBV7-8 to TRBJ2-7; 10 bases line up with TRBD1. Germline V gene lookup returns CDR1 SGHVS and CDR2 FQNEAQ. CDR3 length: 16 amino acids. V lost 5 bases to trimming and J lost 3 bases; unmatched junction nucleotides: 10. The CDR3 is CASSPPLRTGGYEQYF. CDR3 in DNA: TGTGCCAGCAGCCCACCGCTAAGGACAGGGGGCTACGAGCAGTACTTC.

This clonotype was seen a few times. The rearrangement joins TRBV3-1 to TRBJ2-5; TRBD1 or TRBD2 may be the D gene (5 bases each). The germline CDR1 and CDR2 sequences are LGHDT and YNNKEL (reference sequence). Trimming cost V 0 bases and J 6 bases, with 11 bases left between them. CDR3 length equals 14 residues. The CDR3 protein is CASSQDLGEKTQYF. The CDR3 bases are TGTGCCAGCAGCCAAGATTTGGGGGAAAAGACCCAGTACTTC.

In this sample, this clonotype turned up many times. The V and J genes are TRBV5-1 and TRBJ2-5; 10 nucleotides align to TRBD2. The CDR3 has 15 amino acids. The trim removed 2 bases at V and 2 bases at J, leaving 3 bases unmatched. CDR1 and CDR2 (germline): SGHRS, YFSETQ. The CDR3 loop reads CASSFPAGGQETQYF. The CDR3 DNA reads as TGCGCCAGCAGCTTTCCAGCGGGGGGGCAAGAGACCCAGTACTTC.

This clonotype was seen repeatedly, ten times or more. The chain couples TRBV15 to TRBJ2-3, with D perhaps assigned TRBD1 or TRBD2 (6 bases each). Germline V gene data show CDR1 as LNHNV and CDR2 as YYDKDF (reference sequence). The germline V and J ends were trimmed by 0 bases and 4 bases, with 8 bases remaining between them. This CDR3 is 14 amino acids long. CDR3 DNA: TGTGCCACCAGCAGAGATGGGGGGCCAGATACGCAGTATTTT. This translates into CATSRDGGPDTQYF.

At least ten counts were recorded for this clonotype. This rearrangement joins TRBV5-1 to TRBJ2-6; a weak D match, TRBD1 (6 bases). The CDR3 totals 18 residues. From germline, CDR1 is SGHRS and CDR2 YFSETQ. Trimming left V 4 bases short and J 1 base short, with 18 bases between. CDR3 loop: CASSAEQGSWSGANVLTF. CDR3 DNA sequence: TGCGCCAGCAGCGCCGAACAGGGCTCTTGGTCTGGGGCCAACGTCCTGACTTTC. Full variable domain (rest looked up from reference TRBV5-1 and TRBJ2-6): KAGVTQTPRYLIKTRGQQVTLSCSPISGHRSVSWYQQTPGQGLQFLFEYFSETQRNKGNFPGRFSGRQFSNSRSEMNVSTLELGDSALYLCASSAEQGSWSGANVLTFGAGSRLTVL.

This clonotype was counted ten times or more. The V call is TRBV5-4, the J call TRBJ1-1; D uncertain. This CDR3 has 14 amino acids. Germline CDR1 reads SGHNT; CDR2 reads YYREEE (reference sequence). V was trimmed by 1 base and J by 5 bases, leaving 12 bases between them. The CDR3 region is CASSLWQTDTEAFF. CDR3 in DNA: TGTGCCAGCAGCTTGTGGCAGACTGATACTGAAGCTTTCTTT.

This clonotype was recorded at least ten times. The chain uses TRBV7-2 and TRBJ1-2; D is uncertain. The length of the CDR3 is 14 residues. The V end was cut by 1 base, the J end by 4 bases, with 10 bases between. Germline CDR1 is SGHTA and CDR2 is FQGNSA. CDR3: CASSLGGRFYGYTF. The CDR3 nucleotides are TGTGCCAGCAGCTTAGGTGGCAGGTTCTATGGCTACACCTTC.

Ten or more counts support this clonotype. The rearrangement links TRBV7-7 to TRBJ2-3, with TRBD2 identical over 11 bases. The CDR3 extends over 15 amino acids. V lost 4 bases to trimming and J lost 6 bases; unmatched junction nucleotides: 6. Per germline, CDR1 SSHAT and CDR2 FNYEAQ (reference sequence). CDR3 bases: TGTGCCAGCAGCTCCACTAGCGGGGGCTGGGATACGCAGTATTTT. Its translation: CASSSTSGGWDTQYF.

CDR3 nucleotides: TGTGCCAGCAGTGATTTAGATGGCTACACCTTC. It specifies CASSDLDGYTF. This sequence joins TRBV25-1 and TRBJ1-2; D not certain. The CDR3 length is 11 residues. Germline V gene data show CDR1 as MGHDK and CDR2 as SYGVNS. V shed 3 bases and J shed 6 bases, with 5 bases lying between them.

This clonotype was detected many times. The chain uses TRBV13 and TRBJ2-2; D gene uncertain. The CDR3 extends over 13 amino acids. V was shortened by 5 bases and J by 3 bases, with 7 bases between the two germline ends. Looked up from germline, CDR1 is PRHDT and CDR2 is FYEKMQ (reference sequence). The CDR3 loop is CASSPPDTGELFF. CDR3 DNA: TGTGCCAGCAGCCCCCCGGACACCGGGGAGCTGTTTTTT.

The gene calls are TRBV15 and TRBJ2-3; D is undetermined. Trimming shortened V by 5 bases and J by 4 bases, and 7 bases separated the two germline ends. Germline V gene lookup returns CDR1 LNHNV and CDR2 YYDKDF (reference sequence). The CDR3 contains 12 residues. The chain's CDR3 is CATSALADTQYF. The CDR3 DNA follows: TGTGCCACCAGCGCTCTAGCAGATACGCAGTATTTT. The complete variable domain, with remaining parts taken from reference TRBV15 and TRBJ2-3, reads DAMVIQNPRYQVTQFGKPVTLSCSQTLNHNVMYWYQQKSSQAPKLLFHYYDKDFNNEADTPDNFQSRRPNTSFCFLDIRSPGLGDTAMYLCATSALADTQYFGPGTRLTVL.

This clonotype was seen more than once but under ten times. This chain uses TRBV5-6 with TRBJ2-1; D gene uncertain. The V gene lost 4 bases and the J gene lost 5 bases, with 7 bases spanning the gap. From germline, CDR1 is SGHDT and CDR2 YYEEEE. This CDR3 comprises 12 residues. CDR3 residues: CASSTTNNEQFF. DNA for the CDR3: TGTGCCAGCAGCACAACCAACAATGAGCAGTTCTTC.

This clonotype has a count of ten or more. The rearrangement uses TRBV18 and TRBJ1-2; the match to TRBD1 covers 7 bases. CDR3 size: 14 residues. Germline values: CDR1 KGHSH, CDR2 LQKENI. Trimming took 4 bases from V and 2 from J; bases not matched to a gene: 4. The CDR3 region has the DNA TGTGCCAGCTCACGACAGGGAGGGAACTATGGCTACACCTTC. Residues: CASSRQGGNYGYTF. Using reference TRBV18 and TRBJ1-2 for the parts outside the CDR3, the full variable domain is NAGVMQNPRHLVRRRGQEARLRCSPMKGHSHVYWYRQLPEEGLKFMVYLQKENIIDESGMPKERFSAEFPKEGPSILRIQQVVRGDSAAYFCASSRQGGNYGYTFGSGTRLTVV.

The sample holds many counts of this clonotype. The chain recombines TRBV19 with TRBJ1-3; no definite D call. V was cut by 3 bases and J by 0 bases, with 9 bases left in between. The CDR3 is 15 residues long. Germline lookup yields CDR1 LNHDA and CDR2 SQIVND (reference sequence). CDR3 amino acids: CASSMLLGSGNTIYF. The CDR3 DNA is TGTGCCAGTAGTATGCTGCTTGGCTCTGGAAACACCATATATTTT. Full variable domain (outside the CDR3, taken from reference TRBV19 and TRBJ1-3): DGGITQSPKYLFRKEGQNVTLSCEQNLNHDAMYWYRQDPGQGLRLIYYSQIVNDFQKGDIAEGYSVSREKKESFPLTVTSAQKNPTAFYLCASSMLLGSGNTIYFGEGSWLTVV.

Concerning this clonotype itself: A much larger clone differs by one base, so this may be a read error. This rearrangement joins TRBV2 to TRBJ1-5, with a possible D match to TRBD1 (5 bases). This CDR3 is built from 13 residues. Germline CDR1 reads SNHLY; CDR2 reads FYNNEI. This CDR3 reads CASSEAGTQPEHF. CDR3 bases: TGTGCCAGCAGTGAAGCGGGGACGCAGCCCGAGCATTTT.

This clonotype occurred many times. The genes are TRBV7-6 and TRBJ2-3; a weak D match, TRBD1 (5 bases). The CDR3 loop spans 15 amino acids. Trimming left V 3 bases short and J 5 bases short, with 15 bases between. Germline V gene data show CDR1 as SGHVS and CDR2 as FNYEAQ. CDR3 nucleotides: TGTGCCAGCAGCTTTAGGGGCAGGTCAGGAGATACGCAGTATTTT. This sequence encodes CASSFRGRSGDTQYF.

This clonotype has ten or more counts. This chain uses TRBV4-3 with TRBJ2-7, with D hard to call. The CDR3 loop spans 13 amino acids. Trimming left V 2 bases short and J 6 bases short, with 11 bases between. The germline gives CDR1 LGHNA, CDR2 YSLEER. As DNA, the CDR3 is TGCGCCAGCAGCCAACAATACACGGCCGAGCAGTACTTC. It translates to CASSQQYTAEQYF.

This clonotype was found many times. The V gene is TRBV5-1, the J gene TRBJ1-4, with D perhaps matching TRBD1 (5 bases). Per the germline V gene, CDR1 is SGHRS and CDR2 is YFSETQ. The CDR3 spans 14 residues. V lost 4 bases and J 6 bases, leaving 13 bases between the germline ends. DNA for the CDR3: TGCGCCAGCAGCGCAGGGTGGGGAGATGAAAAACTGTTTTTT. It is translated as CASSAGWGDEKLFF.

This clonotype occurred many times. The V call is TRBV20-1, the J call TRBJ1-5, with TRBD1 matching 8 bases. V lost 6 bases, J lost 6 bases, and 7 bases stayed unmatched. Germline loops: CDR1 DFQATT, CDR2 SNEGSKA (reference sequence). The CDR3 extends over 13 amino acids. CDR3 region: CSAGGQGSQPQHF. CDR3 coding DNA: TGCAGTGCAGGCGGACAGGGCAGTCAGCCCCAGCATTTT.

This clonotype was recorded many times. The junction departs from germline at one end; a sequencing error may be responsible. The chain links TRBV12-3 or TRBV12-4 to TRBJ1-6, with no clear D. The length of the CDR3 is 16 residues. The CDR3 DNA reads TGTGCCAGCAGCTACGGACGGCTCTCCAATAATTCACCCCTCCACTTT. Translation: CASSYGRLSNNSPLHF.